Presented here are 5 T cell receptor beta chains from one specimen sequenced in a study of PD-L1 blockade in urothelial cancer (dated by TCRdb to the late 2010s). The meaning of the sample's time point label: pretreatment peripheral blood. The library relied on the immunoSEQ multiplex PCR assay. TCRdb limited this immuneACCESS table to in-frame rearrangements with V and J called. A share of clones is missing; checked studies link under half to unresolved V genes, and the rest is unexplained. This sample lists about 43,000 clones; 75% to 85% were detected once. Of the sample, about 17% falls within the top ten clones. The sample here was PBMCs, taken around atezolizumab (anti-PD-L1) treatment. All receptors come from a man aged 60 to 75 with urothelial cancer.

The chain is built from TRBV7-8 and TRBJ1-2, with D tentatively TRBD1 (5 bases). The V gene lost 5 bases and the J gene lost 4 bases, with 14 bases spanning the gap. The V gene's germline CDR1 is SGHVS and CDR2 FQNEAQ. The CDR3 sequence is 14 residues long. The CDR3 spells CASSTGGVGYGYTF. The DNA of the CDR3 is TGTGCCAGCAGCACCGGGGGGGTGGGCTATGGCTACACCTTC. The full variable domain, its missing parts supplied by reference TRBV7-8 and TRBJ1-2, is GAGVSQSPRYKVAKRGQDVALRCDPISGHVSLFWYQQALGQGPEFLTYFQNEAQLDKSGLPSDRFFAERPEGSVSTLKIQRTQQEDSAVYLCASSTGGVGYGYTFGSGTRLTVV.

This chain links TRBV10-2 with TRBJ2-3; D is uncertain. This CDR3 has 16 residues. Germline CDR1 is WSHSY and CDR2 is SAAADI. Trimming removed 4 bases at V and 6 bases at J, with 20 bases between. As DNA, the CDR3 is TGCGCCAGCAGTGTTGTCACTGGTCTTTCTAGGGATACGCAGTATTTT. This sequence encodes CASSVVTGLSRDTQYF.

V usage is TRBV9 and J usage is TRBJ1-1; tentative D call: TRBD1 (6 bases). V was shortened by 1 base and J by 3 bases, with 7 bases between the two germline ends. Germline V gene sequence: CDR1 SGDLS, CDR2 YYNGEE. The CDR3 has 13 residues. The DNA for the CDR3 is TGTGCCAGCAGCGTAAACAGGGACACTGAAGCTTTCTTT. It codes for CASSVNRDTEAFF.

The CDR3 sequence: CASSLLGGPGEQYF. The CDR3 region has the DNA TGTGCCAGCAGTCTCCTGGGAGGGCCGGGGGAGCAGTACTTC. V gene TRBV28 combines with J gene TRBJ2-7, with 7 positions matching TRBD2. CDR1 and CDR2 (germline): MDHEN, SYDVKM. This CDR3 has 14 residues. V was pared by 5 bases and J by 7 bases, with 11 bases of the junction left unmatched.

CDR3 amino acids: CASSFTGGVTMNTEAFF. CDR3 DNA sequence: TGTGCCAGCAGTTTTACGGGGGGCGTAACGATGAACACTGAAGCTTTCTTT. The chain uses TRBV28 and TRBJ1-1, with D perhaps TRBD1 (6 bases). Germline loops: CDR1 MDHEN, CDR2 SYDVKM. The V gene lost 3 bases and the J gene lost 0 bases, with 17 bases spanning the gap. The CDR3 consists of 17 residues.